Detailed here is one TCR beta chain. Original analysis: From reference gene primer amplification, estimates of nucleated cell counts were derived. The assay was immunoSEQ multiplex PCR, and TCRdb's table has in-frame clones only and misses some. For V, J and clone size, that table is used; D and trimming come from the DNA. The sample carries some 250,000 clones, around 87% recorded once. The sample originates from a study of blood T cell repertoires in COVID-19. Background on the study: The analysed material was cDNA or gDNA that came from T cells, B-cell-depleted T cells, or PBMCs.

The CDR3 extends over 15 amino acids. Germline CDR1 LNHDA, CDR2 SQIVND (reference sequence). The V segment lost 3 bases and the J segment 3 bases; nucleotides outside the gene matches: 4. Source material: peripheral blood. The sequence came from a woman aged 25 to 39 who had recovered from COVID-19. This rearrangement joins TRBV19 to TRBJ1-5, with 8 bases fitting TRBD1. The CDR3 loop reads CASSIGQGLNQPQHF. CDR3 sequence (DNA): TGTGCCAGTAGTATCGGACAGGGACTCAATCAGCCCCAGCATTTT.